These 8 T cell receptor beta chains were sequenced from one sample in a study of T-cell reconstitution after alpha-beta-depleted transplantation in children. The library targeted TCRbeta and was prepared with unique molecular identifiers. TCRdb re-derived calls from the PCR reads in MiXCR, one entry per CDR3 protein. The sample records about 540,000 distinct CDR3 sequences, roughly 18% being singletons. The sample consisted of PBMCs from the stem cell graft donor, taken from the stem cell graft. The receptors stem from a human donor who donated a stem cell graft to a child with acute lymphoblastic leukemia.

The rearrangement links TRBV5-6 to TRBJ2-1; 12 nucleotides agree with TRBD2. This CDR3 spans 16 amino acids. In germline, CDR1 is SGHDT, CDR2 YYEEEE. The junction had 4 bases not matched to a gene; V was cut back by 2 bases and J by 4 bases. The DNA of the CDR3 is TGTGCCAGCAGCTTCCTAGCGGGAGGGCAATACAATGAGCAGTTCTTC. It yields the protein CASSFLAGGQYNEQFF.

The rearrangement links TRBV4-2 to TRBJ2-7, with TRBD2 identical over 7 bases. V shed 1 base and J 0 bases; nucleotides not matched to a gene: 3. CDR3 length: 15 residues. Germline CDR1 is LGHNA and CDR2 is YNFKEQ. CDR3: CASSQGIAGSYEQYF. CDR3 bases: TGTGCCAGCAGCCAAGGAATAGCGGGCTCCTACGAGCAGTACTTC.

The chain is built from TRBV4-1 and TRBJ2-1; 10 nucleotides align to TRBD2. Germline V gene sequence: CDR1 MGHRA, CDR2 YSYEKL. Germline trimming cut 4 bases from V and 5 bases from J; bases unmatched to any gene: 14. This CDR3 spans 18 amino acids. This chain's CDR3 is CASSPSEREGFPDNEQFF. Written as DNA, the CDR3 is TGCGCCAGCAGCCCCTCAGAGCGGGAGGGCTTTCCCGACAATGAGCAGTTCTTC.

CDR3 sequence (DNA): TGTGCCAGCAGCTTAGGGGCACAGGGTTCGGACACTGAAGCTTTCTTT. Translated, it gives CASSLGAQGSDTEAFF. The V call is TRBV7-6, the J call TRBJ1-1; TRBD1 is a possible D gene (6 bases). The CDR3 sequence is 16 residues long. Germline CDR1 SGHVS, CDR2 FNYEAQ. V lost 1 base, J lost 3 bases, and 15 bases lay in between. Full variable domain (missing parts from reference TRBV7-6 and TRBJ1-1): GAGVSQSPRYKVTKRGQDVALRCDPISGHVSLYWYRQALGQGPEFLTYFNYEAQQDKSGLPNDRFSAERPEGSISTLTIQRTEQRDSAMYRCASSLGAQGSDTEAFFGQGTRLTVV.

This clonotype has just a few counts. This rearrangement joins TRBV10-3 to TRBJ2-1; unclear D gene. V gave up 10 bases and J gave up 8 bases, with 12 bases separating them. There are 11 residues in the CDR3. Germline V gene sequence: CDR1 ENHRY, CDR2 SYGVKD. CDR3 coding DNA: TGTGCCAGCAGCACAATGGATGAGCAGTTCTTC. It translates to CASSTMDEQFF.

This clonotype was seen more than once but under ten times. The CDR3 region is CASSVGVGQAFF. In DNA form, the CDR3 reads TGTGCCAGCAGCGTGGGGGTGGGGCAAGCTTTCTTT. The gene calls are TRBV9 and TRBJ1-1; possible D gene TRBD1, 5 bases. V gave up 2 bases and J gave up 9 bases, with 11 bases separating them. This CDR3 comprises 12 residues. Germline assignment: CDR1 SGDLS and CDR2 YYNGEE.

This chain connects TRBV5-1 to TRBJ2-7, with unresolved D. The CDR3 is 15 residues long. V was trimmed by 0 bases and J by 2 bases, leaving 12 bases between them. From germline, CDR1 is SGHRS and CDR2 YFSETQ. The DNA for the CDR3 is TGCGCCAGCAGCTTGGAGATGCCCGGGCCCTACGAGCAGTACTTC. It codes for CASSLEMPGPYEQYF. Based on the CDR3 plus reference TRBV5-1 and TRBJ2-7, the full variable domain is KAGVTQTPRYLIKTRGQQVTLSCSPISGHRSVSWYQQTPGQGLQFLFEYFSETQRNKGNFPGRFSGRQFSNSRSEMNVSTLELGDSALYLCASSLEMPGPYEQYFGPGTRLTVT.

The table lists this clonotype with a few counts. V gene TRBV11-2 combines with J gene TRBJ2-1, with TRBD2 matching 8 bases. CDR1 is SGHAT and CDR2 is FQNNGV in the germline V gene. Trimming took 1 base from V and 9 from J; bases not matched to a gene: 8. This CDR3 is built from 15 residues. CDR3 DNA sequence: TGTGCCAGCAGCTTAGGAGCGGGAGAGCTGGCTGAGCAGTTCTTC. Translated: CASSLGAGELAEQFF.